The T cell receptor beta chain under discussion was sequenced for a study of T cell repertoires in aging, cancer and after chemotherapy. Germline V CDR1 and CDR2: LNHDA, SQIVND (reference sequence). V shed 5 bases and J shed 5 bases, with 13 bases lying between them. The length of the CDR3 is 15 residues. Multiplex touch-down PCR with TRB-A/B primers amplified rearranged V-D-J TRB sequences. TCRdb analysed the multiplex PCR reads with MiXCR anew, one entry per CDR3 protein. The data contain about 3,000 distinct CDR3 sequences, approximately 46% of them seen just once; the ten biggest clones take up around 5.8%. Amplification of TCR beta used genomic DNA extracted from peripheral blood.

The specimen sequenced was blood. This rearrangement joins TRBV19 to TRBJ1-6, with D perhaps matching TRBD1 (6 bases). The sequence derives from a human donor with a solid tumor. Written as DNA, the CDR3 is TGTGCCAGTAGTCCTCAACAGGGAGATAATTCACCCCTCCACTTT. It specifies CASSPQQGDNSPLHF.